These 17 T cell receptor beta chains were sequenced from one sample in a study of metastatic and nonmetastatic thyroid tumors. MiXCR reprocessed the PCR reads for TCRdb. The repertoire consists of more than 20,000 clones, with approximately 12% occurring once and the leading ten covering 4.9%. Thyroid surgery took place with no prior treatment in any patient. Sequencing was carried out using blood. The receptor source for this set is a female donor with papillary thyroid cancer or a benign thyroid nodule (not recorded which). Some clones in this sample may be carry-over from other donors' samples.

This clone was counted ten times or more. This chain joins TRBV5-8 and TRBJ1-1, with a possible D match to TRBD1 (5 bases). This CDR3 contains 14 residues. V was clipped by 7 bases and J by 0 bases, with 13 bases between them. In germline, CDR1 is SGHTS, CDR2 YDEGEE. CDR3 sequence: CASLRGQMNTEAFF. CDR3 in DNA: TGTGCCAGCTTAAGGGGCCAGATGAACACTGAAGCTTTCTTT. Full variable domain (missing parts from reference TRBV5-8 and TRBJ1-1): EAGVTQSPTHLIKTRGQQATLRCSPISGHTSVYWYQQALGLGLQFLLWYDEGEERNRGNFPPRFSGRQFPNYSSELNVNALELEDSALYLCASLRGQMNTEAFFGQGTRLTVV.

This clone was seen many times. The chain couples TRBV12-3 or TRBV12-4 to TRBJ2-2; a possible D gene is TRBD1 (5 bases). Between the trimmed V and J ends, which lost 3 bases and 8 bases, there was a span of 13 bases. The CDR3 sequence is 14 residues long. CDR3 in amino acids: CASSFRSGLGELFF. The CDR3, as DNA: TGTGCCAGCAGTTTTCGCTCAGGGTTGGGGGAGCTGTTTTTT.

The chain links TRBV5-1 to TRBJ2-2; D unresolved. The germline V gene encodes CDR1 SGHRS and CDR2 YFSETQ. V was shortened by 6 bases and J by 6 bases, with 12 bases between the two germline ends. The CDR3 loop spans 13 amino acids. The CDR3 sequence is CASNCIWAGELFF. The CDR3 nucleotides read TGCGCCAGCAATTGTATATGGGCCGGGGAGCTGTTTTTT. Together with reference TRBV5-1 and TRBJ2-2, the CDR3 gives the full variable domain: KAGVTQTPRYLIKTRGQQVTLSCSPISGHRSVSWYQQTPGQGLQFLFEYFSETQRNKGNFPGRFSGRQFSNSRSEMNVSTLELGDSALYLCASNCIWAGELFFGEGSRLTVL.

There are many counts of this clone. This chain links TRBV6-1 with TRBJ2-1; D is perhaps TRBD1 or TRBD2 (5 bases each). This CDR3 is built from 12 residues. V dropped 6 bases and J dropped 6 bases, with 9 bases sitting between them. Germline CDR1 MNHNS, CDR2 SASEGT. CDR3 bases: TGTGCCAGCAGCCCCGGGGCCAATGAGCAGTTCTTC. Translated, it gives CASSPGANEQFF.

The table lists this clone with many counts. The chain has TRBV9 and TRBJ2-5; D perhaps matches TRBD1 (6 bases). V lost 2 bases to trimming and J lost 5 bases, with 16 bases between them. CDR3 length: 15 residues. The germline gives CDR1 SGDLS, CDR2 YYNGEE. The CDR3 nucleotides read TGTGCCAGCAGCGTGGCCGAGGGGGTGTGGGAGACCCAGTACTTC. It is translated as CASSVAEGVWETQYF.

This clone has at least ten counts. The chain couples TRBV6-5 to TRBJ2-3, with 9 bases aligning to TRBD2. Losses at the gene ends were 0 bases for V and 0 bases for J; bases not matched to a gene: 10. CDR3 size: 19 residues. CDR1 is MNHEY, CDR2 SVGAGI, per germline. CDR3 amino acids: CASSYSRLAGEASTDTQYF. CDR3 in DNA: TGTGCCAGCAGTTACTCGAGGTTAGCGGGAGAGGCAAGCACAGATACGCAGTATTTT.

This clone came up a few times. The rearrangement uses TRBV6-5 and TRBJ1-2; D remains ambiguous. This CDR3 has 14 amino acids. Germline CDR1 MNHEY, CDR2 SVGAGI. The V end lost 0 bases, the J end lost 4 bases, and 9 bases lay between the germline ends. The CDR3 DNA reads TGTGCCAGCAGTTACTCGACGGGTACCTATGGCTACACCTTC. Translating it yields CASSYSTGTYGYTF.

The sample holds many counts of this clone. The chain carries TRBV2 and TRBJ1-4; no reliable D call. V dropped 7 bases and J dropped 6 bases, with 6 bases sitting between them. CDR3 length equals 11 residues. Per the germline V gene, CDR1 is SNHLY and CDR2 is FYNNEI. The CDR3 coding sequence is TGTGCCAGCATCGTGGATGAAAAACTGTTTTTT. Translating it yields CASIVDEKLFF.

As to this clone: An end of the junction does not agree with germline; a read error may underlie this. J is TRBJ2-7 and V is TRBV27; D possibly corresponds to TRBD2 (7 bases). This CDR3 contains 15 residues. Per the germline V gene, CDR1 is MNHEY and CDR2 is SMNVEV (reference sequence). CDR3 DNA sequence: TGTGCCAGCAGTTTAGGGAGGGGGTGCTTGGGCGAGCAGCACTTC. This gives the protein CASSLGRGCLGEQHF.

The table lists this clone with many counts. The genes are TRBV20-1 and TRBJ1-2, with 9 bases fitting TRBD1. The V gene end was trimmed by 3 bases and the J gene end by 2 bases; junction bases not matched to a gene: 4. The germline CDR1 and CDR2 sequences are DFQATT and SNEGSKA (reference sequence). This CDR3 contains 14 residues. CDR3 sequence (DNA): TGCAGTGCTAGCGAACAGGGGGCGAACTATGGCTACACCTTC. Translation gives CSASEQGANYGYTF.

In this sample, this clone turned up many times. The genes are TRBV28 and TRBJ2-1; D not certain. CDR3 size: 17 residues. From germline, CDR1 is MDHEN and CDR2 SYDVKM. Trimming took off 7 bases at V and 3 bases at J, with 22 bases between the two ends. CDR3 loop: CASNPTDRAGRYNEQFF. CDR3 sequence (DNA): TGTGCCAGCAACCCGACCGACCGCGCTGGGCGCTACAATGAGCAGTTCTTC.

With respect to this clone: Germline is not matched at one junction end, which may reflect a read error. Other nucleotide sequences from this sample produce the same CDR3. This CDR3 is CTSSHLGARDTQYF. CDR3 DNA sequence: TGTACCAGCAGTCATCTCGGCGCGAGGGATACGCAGTATTTT. The V gene is TRBV6-1, the J gene TRBJ2-3; D not certain. Germline CDR1 reads MNHNS; CDR2 reads SASEGT. This CDR3 has 14 amino acids.

This clone was counted ten times or more. Here the CDR3 reads CASLYRERYEQYF. As DNA, the CDR3 is TGTGCCAGCTTATATAGGGAGAGGTACGAGCAGTACTTC. The chain employs TRBV6-2 or TRBV6-3 and TRBJ2-7, with D maybe TRBD2 (5 bases). Per the germline V gene, CDR1 is MNHEY and CDR2 is SVGEGT. The CDR3 contains 13 residues. With 8 bases removed from V and 4 bases from J, the gap between germline ends came to 15 bases.

On this clone: The junction does not match germline at one end; this may be a read error. V gene TRBV15 combines with J gene TRBJ1-5; D unclear. CDR1 and CDR2 from the germline V gene are LNHNV and YYDKDF (reference sequence). The CDR3 is 16 residues long. CDR3 nucleotides: TGTTCCACCAGCAGAACATGGGGATTAATCGATCAGCCCCAGCATTTT. This sequence encodes CSTSRTWGLIDQPQHF. The full variable domain, rest sourced from reference TRBV15 and TRBJ1-5, is DAMVIQNPRYQVTQFGKPVTLSCSQTLNHNVMYWYQQKSSQAPKLLFHYYDKDFNNEADTPDNFQSRRPNTSFCFLDIRSPGLGDTAMYLCSTSRTWGLIDQPQHFGDGTRLSIL.

This clone appeared many times. The chain recombines TRBV2 with TRBJ2-5, with D perhaps given as TRBD1 or TRBD2 (7 bases each). Deletions cut 3 bases from V and 1 base from J, with 12 bases between. Germline V CDR1 and CDR2: SNHLY, FYNNEI. This CDR3 is built from 15 residues. This CDR3 reads CASSDDREGQETQYF. For the CDR3, the DNA is TGTGCCAGCAGTGACGACAGGGAGGGCCAAGAGACCCAGTACTTC.

The sample holds many counts of this clone. This chain connects TRBV5-1 to TRBJ1-1; weak D call: TRBD1 (5 bases). The CDR3 has 12 amino acids. The V gene's germline CDR1 is SGHRS and CDR2 YFSETQ. Trimming removed 2 bases at V and 5 bases at J, with 7 bases between. Here the CDR3 reads CASSFGGTEAFF. As DNA, the CDR3 is TGCGCCAGCAGCTTCGGGGGGACTGAAGCTTTCTTT.

In its sample, this clone was seen many times. The gene calls are TRBV24-1 and TRBJ1-5, with D unclear. V lost 9 bases, J lost 0 bases, and 8 bases lay in between. Germline assignment: CDR1 KGHDR and CDR2 SFDVKD. This CDR3 has 13 residues. DNA of the CDR3: TGTGCCACCCACACCCATAGCAATCAGCCCCAGCATTTT. It translates to CATHTHSNQPQHF.